This TCR beta chain appears in the sequencing data of a study of blood T cells in healthy people across ages. The CDR3 is made up of 15 amino acids. Germline lookup yields CDR1 MGHRA and CDR2 YSYEKL. Primers used in a second PCR of about 7 to 12 cycles were a sample-barcoded 5' primer and a J-beta primer mix. Each of the cDNA molecules was tagged by a template-switch adaptor with 12 random nucleotides. TCRdb re-called the 5' RACE reads through MiXCR, storing one row per CDR3 protein. The table includes 650,000 to 800,000 distinct CDR3 sequences, around two fifths detected once. Concerning this clonotype: Its antigen is still unknown.

Findings of the study overall: PBMCs went unsorted, and a conclusive naive versus antigen-experienced comparison was therefore prevented.

The clonotype was recovered from a man aged 55-75 years in good health. This chain joins TRBV4-1 and TRBJ2-7; D call uncertain. The assigned J gene may be wrong: the sequence end matches TRBJ2-5 better. Sequences were obtained from blood. CDR3 sequence: CASSRTPGWQETQYF. For the CDR3, the DNA is TGCGCCAGCAGCCGAACGCCGGGCTGGCAAGAGACCCAGTACTTC.